This T cell receptor (beta chain) was found in a study of T cell responses to AZD1222 COVID-19 vaccine (dated by TCRdb to the early 2020s). Background for the entire study: AZD1222 recipients with second doses at about 4 weeks or about 12 weeks were pooled, because spike-specific TCR depth and breadth did not differ between schedules. Trial participants were enrolled by age into 18-55, 56-69 and 70-plus year subgroups, with roughly 150, 30 and 60 TCR-sequenced participants respectively. TCR sequencing was performed for roughly 250 trial participants, of whom some 200 were given two doses of AZD1222 and about 25 were given two doses of MenACWY control vaccine.

Summary of the overall study and its limitations: Conclusions about previously exposed vaccinees are limited, since just six AZD1222 recipients were seropositive for SARS-CoV-2 at baseline. Reportedly, almost half of the unique spike-specific TCRs recognized epitopes lying outside the regions that are mutated in the B.1.351 and B.1.1.7 variants. In the small 56-69-year group, the increase in depth fell short of significance, most likely because of low power. Vaccine-associated CD4 TCRs spanned the whole spike protein, with dominant responses in regions 160-218 and 743-854. Participants were mostly white British and included more females than males, and it was suggested by the authors that clonal diversity may have been underestimated. Because no samples from the day 14 peak response were available, repertoires could be characterized only after the peak T cell response. Spike-specific TCR breadth and depth rose significantly after two AZD1222 doses compared with day 0 and with MenACWY recipients.

The CDR3 regions of human TCRbeta chains were analyzed by immunosequencing. Processing in the source paper ran as follows. Repertoire TCRs were checked for matches against a reference library of SARS-CoV-2-specific TCRs that had been generated using the MIRA antigen-specificity platform. Breadth was defined as the fraction of unique TCRs that were SARS-CoV-2-associated, and depth was defined as the fraction of total T cells that were SARS-CoV-2-associated. Using the MIRA data, every spike-specific TCR was mapped to the spike region that the TCR reacted to and assigned to either a CD4 or a CD8 class. Log10-transformed breadth and depth values were compared by one-way ANOVA with Sidak's multiple comparisons tests. Imported from immuneACCESS, the table was reduced by TCRdb to in-frame sequences with V and J called. These copies leave out some clones; in studies compared against another copy, an unresolved V gene accounts for under half, and the cause of the remainder is not known. V and J calls and clone size follow that table, whereas D and trimming were derived from the DNA. Across this sample there are some 92,000 clones, with roughly 90% seen only once. 2.5% to 3.5% of the sample belongs to the ten largest clones.

The time point label of this sample denotes: baseline before first vaccination. Vaccinee samples came from UK trials COV001 and COV002, including a single-blind randomized controlled phase 2/3 trial of AZD1222 (ChAdOx1 nCoV-19) in healthy adults. Trial participant PBMC samples were collected at day 0 and day 28 after the second dose for TCRbeta chain sequencing. A note on this clone: Its antigen is unknown. Qualities for individual bases were not recorded, and no much larger clone is one base off.

Trimming leaves V shorter by 3 bases and J shorter by 4 bases, with the junction holding 4 bases beyond the gene matches. Counted from cysteine to phenylalanine, this CDR3 has 14 amino acids. Just the 42-base CDR3 DNA is kept, in frame starting at base 1. Looking up the germline V gene yields CDR1 KGHSH and CDR2 LQKENI. The receptor was isolated from an adult in good health. Specimen: peripheral blood, collected on day 0 of AZD1222 vaccination. The chain joins TRBV18 to TRBJ1-1, with 8 bases matching TRBD1. Here is the DNA: TGTGCCAGCTCACCGCAGGGGGCGAGCACTGAAGCTTTCTTT. This sequence encodes CASSPQGASTEAFF. Extended through the reference TRBV18 and TRBJ1-1 proteins, this CDR3 yields the full variable domain: NAGVMQNPRHLVRRRGQEARLRCSPMKGHSHVYWYRQLPEEGLKFMVYLQKENIIDESGMPKERFSAEFPKEGPSILRIQQVVRGDSAAYFCASSPQGASTEAFFGQGTRLTVV.